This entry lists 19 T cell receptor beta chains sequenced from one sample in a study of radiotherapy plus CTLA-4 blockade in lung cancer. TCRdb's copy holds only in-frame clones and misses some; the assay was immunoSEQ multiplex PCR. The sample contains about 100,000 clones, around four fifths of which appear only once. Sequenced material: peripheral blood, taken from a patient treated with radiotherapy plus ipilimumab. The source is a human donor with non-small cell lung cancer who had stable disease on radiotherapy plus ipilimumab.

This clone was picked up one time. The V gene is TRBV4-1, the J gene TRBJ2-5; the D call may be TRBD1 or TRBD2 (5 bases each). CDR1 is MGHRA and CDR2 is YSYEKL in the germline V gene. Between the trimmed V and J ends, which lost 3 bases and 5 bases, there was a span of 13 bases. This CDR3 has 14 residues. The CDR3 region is CASSQPGTEETQYF. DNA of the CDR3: TGCGCCAGCAGCCAGCCCGGGACGGAGGAGACCCAGTACTTC.

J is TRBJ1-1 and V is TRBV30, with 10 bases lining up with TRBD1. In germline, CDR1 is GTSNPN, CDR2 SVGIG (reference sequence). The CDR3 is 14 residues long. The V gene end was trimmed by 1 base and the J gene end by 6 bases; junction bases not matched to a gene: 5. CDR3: CAWSAPGQGSEAFF. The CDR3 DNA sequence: TGTGCCTGGAGTGCTCCGGGACAGGGGTCTGAAGCTTTCTTT.

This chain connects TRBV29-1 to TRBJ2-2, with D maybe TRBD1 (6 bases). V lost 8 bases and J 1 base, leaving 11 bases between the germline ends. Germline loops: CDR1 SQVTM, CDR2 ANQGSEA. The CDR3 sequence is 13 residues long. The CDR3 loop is CSSLQGNTGELFF. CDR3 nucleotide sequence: TGCAGCTCCTTACAGGGGAACACCGGGGAGCTGTTTTTT.

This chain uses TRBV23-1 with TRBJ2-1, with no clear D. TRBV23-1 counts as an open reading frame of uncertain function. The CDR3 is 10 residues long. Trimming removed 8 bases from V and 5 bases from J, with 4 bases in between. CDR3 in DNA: TGCGCCAGCCCCGACAATGAGCAGTTCTTC. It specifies CASPDNEQFF.

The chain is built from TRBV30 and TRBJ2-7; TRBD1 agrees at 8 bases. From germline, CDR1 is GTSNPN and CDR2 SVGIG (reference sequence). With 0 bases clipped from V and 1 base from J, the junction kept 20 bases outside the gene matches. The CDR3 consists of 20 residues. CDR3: CAWSVGTGQALVALSYEQYF. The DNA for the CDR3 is TGTGCCTGGAGTGTAGGAACGGGACAGGCCCTTGTGGCCCTTTCCTACGAGCAGTACTTC.

This chain's CDR3 is CASSSFDSPSYEQYF. DNA for the CDR3: TGTGCCAGCAGTTCCTTTGACAGTCCCTCCTACGAGCAGTACTTC. V and J are TRBV6-5 and TRBJ2-7, with D perhaps TRBD1 (5 bases). The CDR3 is 15 amino acids. Looked up from germline, CDR1 is MNHEY and CDR2 is SVGAGI. Trimming stripped 4 bases from V and 0 bases from J, with 13 bases between.

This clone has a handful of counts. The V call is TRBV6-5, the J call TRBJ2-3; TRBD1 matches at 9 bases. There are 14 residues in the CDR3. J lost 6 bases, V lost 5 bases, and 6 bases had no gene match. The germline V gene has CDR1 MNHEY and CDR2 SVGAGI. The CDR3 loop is CASSPGTGKDTQYF. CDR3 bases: TGTGCCAGCAGTCCCGGGACAGGGAAGGATACGCAGTATTTT.

CDR3 protein: CASRAVMDSSIYGYTF. CDR3 nucleotides: TGTGCCAGCAGAGCGGTAATGGACAGTTCCATCTATGGCTACACCTTC. The chain employs TRBV2 and TRBJ1-2, with D possibly being TRBD1 (6 bases). This CDR3 contains 16 residues. V was trimmed by 6 bases and J by 4 bases, leaving 21 bases between them. The germline V gene encodes CDR1 SNHLY and CDR2 FYNNEI.

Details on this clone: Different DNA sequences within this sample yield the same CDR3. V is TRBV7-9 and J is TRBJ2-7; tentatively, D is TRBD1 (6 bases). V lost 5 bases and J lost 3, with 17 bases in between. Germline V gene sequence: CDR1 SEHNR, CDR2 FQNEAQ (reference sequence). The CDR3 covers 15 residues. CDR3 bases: TGTGCCAGCAGCCCACCGGGACAAGGAAACTACGAGCAGTACTTC. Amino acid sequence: CASSPPGQGNYEQYF.

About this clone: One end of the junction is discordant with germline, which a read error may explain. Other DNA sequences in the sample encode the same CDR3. CDR3 loop: CASSLGPSELETQYF. CDR3 in DNA: TGTGCCAGTAGCTTAGGCCCTAGCGAACTGGAGACCCAGTACTTC. This sequence joins TRBV7-6 and TRBJ2-5, with a possible D match to TRBD2 (6 bases). This CDR3 has 15 residues. Germline lookup yields CDR1 SGHVS and CDR2 FNYEAQ. Variable domain in full (rest from reference TRBV7-6 and TRBJ2-5): GAGVSQSPRYKVTKRGQDVALRCDPISGHVSLYWYRQALGQGPEFLTYFNYEAQQDKSGLPNDRFSAERPEGSISTLTIQRTEQRDSAMYRCASSLGPSELETQYFGPGTRLLVL.

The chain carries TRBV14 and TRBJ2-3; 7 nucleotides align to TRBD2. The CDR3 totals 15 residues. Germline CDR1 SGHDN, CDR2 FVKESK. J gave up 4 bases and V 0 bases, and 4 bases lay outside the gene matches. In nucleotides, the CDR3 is TGTGCCAGCAGCCAAGATCAAGGGAGGGCAGATACGCAGTATTTT. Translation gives CASSQDQGRADTQYF.

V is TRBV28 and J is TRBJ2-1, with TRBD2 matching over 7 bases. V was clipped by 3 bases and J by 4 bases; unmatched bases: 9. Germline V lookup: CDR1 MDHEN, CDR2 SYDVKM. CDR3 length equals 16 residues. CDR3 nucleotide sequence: TGTGCCAGCAGTTTCCCCCCCGGGAGGAGTTACAATGAGCAGTTCTTC. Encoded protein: CASSFPPGRSYNEQFF.

CDR3 residues: CASSSSAKNIQYF. CDR3 sequence (DNA): TGTGCCAGCAGCTCTTCAGCCAAAAACATTCAGTACTTC. V is TRBV7-9 and J is TRBJ2-4; unclear D gene. The CDR3 consists of 13 residues. Trimming shortened V by 4 bases and J by 0 bases, and 4 bases separated the two germline ends. The germline gives CDR1 SEHNR, CDR2 FQNEAQ (reference sequence).

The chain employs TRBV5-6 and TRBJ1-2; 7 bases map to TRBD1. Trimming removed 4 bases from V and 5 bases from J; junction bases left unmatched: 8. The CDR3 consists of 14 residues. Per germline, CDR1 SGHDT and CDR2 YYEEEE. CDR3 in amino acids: CASSPAGTVYGYTF. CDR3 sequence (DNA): TGTGCCAGCAGCCCAGCCGGGACAGTATATGGCTACACCTTC.

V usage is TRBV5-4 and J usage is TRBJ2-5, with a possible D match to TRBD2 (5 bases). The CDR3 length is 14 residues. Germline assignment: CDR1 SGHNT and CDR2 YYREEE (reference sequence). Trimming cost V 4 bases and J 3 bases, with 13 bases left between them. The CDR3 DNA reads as TGTGCCAGCAGCCCGCCGGACGGGAAAGAGACCCAGTACTTC. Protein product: CASSPPDGKETQYF.

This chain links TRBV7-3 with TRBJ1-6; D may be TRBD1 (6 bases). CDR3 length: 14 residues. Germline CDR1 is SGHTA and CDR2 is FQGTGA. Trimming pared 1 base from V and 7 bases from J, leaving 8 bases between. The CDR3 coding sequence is TGTGCCAGCAGCTTAAGACAGGCGAATTCACCCCTCCACTTT. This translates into CASSLRQANSPLHF.

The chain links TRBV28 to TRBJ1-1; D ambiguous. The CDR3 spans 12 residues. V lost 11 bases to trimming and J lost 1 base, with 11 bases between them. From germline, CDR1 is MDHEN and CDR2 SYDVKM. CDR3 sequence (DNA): TGTGCCCACCACAGCGAGAACACTGAAGCTTTCTTT. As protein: CAHHSENTEAFF.

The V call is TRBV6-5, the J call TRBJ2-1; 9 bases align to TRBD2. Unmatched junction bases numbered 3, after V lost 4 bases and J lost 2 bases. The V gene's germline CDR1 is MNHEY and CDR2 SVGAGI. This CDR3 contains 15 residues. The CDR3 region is CASSFRGGAYNEQFF. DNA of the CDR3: TGTGCCAGCAGTTTCCGCGGGGGGGCCTACAATGAGCAGTTCTTC.

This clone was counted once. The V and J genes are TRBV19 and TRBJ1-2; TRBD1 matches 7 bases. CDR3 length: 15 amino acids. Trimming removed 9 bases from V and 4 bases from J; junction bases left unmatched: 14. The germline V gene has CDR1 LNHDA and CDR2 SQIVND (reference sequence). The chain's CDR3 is CASRDRDRLLYGYTF. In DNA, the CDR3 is TGTGCCAGCCGAGACAGGGATCGCCTCCTCTATGGCTACACCTTC.